This entry lists 11 T cell receptor beta chains sequenced from one sample in a study of shared clonotypes between healthy human individuals. Assay: immunoSEQ multiplex PCR; the TCRdb copy retains only in-frame clones and omits some. The table shows about 1.1 million clones, with roughly 74% occurring only once. Specimen: memory CD4+ T cells from PBMCs. Subset of the sample: CD45RA-negative fraction. Every receptor here comes from a man in his late teens or twenties in good health. Some clones in this sample may be carry-over from other donors' samples.

This chain links TRBV5-1 with TRBJ2-3; perhaps TRBD2 as D (5 bases). This CDR3 spans 15 amino acids. V shed 7 bases and J shed 4 bases, with 19 bases lying between them. Germline values: CDR1 SGHRS, CDR2 YFSETQ. The CDR3 protein is CASGRWQDFPDTQYF. In nucleotides, the CDR3 is TGCGCCAGCGGAAGGTGGCAGGACTTTCCAGATACGCAGTATTTT.

This clone was recorded many times. The chain carries TRBV28 and TRBJ2-7, with D possibly matching TRBD2 (6 bases). This CDR3 has 12 residues. V lost 6 bases and J lost 6, with 12 bases in between. The germline CDR1 and CDR2 sequences are MDHEN and SYDVKM. CDR3 DNA: TGTGCCAGCAGAACCGGGACTCCCGAGCAGTACTTC. Translation gives CASRTGTPEQYF.

V is TRBV27 and J is TRBJ1-2, with D possibly matching TRBD1 (5 bases). With 4 bases removed from V and 5 bases from J, the gap between germline ends came to 11 bases. Germline V gives CDR1 MNHEY, CDR2 SMNVEV (reference sequence). This CDR3 spans 13 amino acids. The CDR3 reads CASSSNTGYGYTF. The CDR3 bases are TGTGCCAGCAGTTCAAATACAGGTTATGGCTACACCTTC.

The rearrangement links TRBV18 to TRBJ2-5, with D unresolved. With 1 base removed from V and 5 bases from J, the gap between germline ends came to 17 bases. CDR3 length: 16 amino acids. CDR1 is KGHSH and CDR2 is LQKENI in the germline V gene. The CDR3: CASSPLKFPPGETQYF. CDR3 nucleotides: TGTGCCAGCTCACCACTAAAATTTCCACCCGGCGAGACCCAGTACTTC.

The V gene is TRBV6-1, the J gene TRBJ2-3; 7 bases fit TRBD2. Unmatched junction bases numbered 3, after V lost 6 bases and J lost 0 bases. The length of the CDR3 is 14 residues. Germline V gene lookup returns CDR1 MNHNS and CDR2 SASEGT. As DNA, the CDR3 is TGTGCCAGCAGGCCGGGACTAAGCACAGATACGCAGTATTTT. The encoded protein is CASRPGLSTDTQYF.

The chain uses TRBV5-6 and TRBJ2-3, with TRBD2 as a possible D gene (5 bases). Germline CDR1 and CDR2: SGHDT and YYEEEE. Trimming shortened V by 1 base and J by 1 base, and 10 bases separated the two germline ends. This CDR3 has 15 residues. This chain's CDR3 is CASSLHSARTDTQYF. CDR3 DNA sequence: TGTGCCAGCAGCTTGCATAGCGCCCGCACAGATACGCAGTATTTT.

The J gene is TRBJ2-1, the V gene TRBV7-2; possible D gene TRBD2, 5 bases. V was shortened by 2 bases and J by 4 bases, with 9 bases between the two germline ends. Germline CDR1 is SGHTA and CDR2 is FQGNSA. CDR3 length: 14 amino acids. CDR3 nucleotide sequence: TGTGCCAGCAGCTTATACGGGATGTACAATGAGCAGTTCTTC. The encoded protein is CASSLYGMYNEQFF.

The chain links TRBV10-3 to TRBJ2-3; TRBD2 aligns across 13 bases. The junction had 2 bases not matched to a gene; V was cut back by 2 bases and J by 0 bases. Germline CDR1 is ENHRY and CDR2 is SYGVKD. CDR3 length: 17 amino acids. CDR3 DNA: TGTGCCATCAGTGAGGGGACTAGCGGGACTAGCACAGATACGCAGTATTTT. Residues: CAISEGTSGTSTDTQYF.

This clone was picked up a small number of times. J is TRBJ2-7 and V is TRBV6-5; TRBD1 agrees at 7 bases. With V trimmed by 5 bases and J by 3 bases, 7 bases remained unmatched. This CDR3 is 14 amino acids long. CDR1 is MNHEY, CDR2 SVGAGI, per germline. In DNA, the CDR3 is TGTGCCAGCAGTAAAACTAGACAGGGCTACGAGCAGTACTTC. It codes for CASSKTRQGYEQYF.

This clone has only one observation. This chain uses TRBV19 with TRBJ2-3; TRBD1 aligns across 7 bases. Losses at the gene ends were 6 bases for V and 4 bases for J; bases not matched to a gene: 4. The length of the CDR3 is 13 residues. In germline, CDR1 is LNHDA, CDR2 SQIVND (reference sequence). In nucleotides, the CDR3 is TGTGCCAGTAGACCCGGGACAGCAGATACGCAGTATTTT. This gives the protein CASRPGTADTQYF. The full variable domain, in which reference TRBV19 and TRBJ2-3 provide the parts outside the CDR3, is DGGITQSPKYLFRKEGQNVTLSCEQNLNHDAMYWYRQDPGQGLRLIYYSQIVNDFQKGDIAEGYSVSREKKESFPLTVTSAQKNPTAFYLCASRPGTADTQYFGPGTRLTVL.

V usage is TRBV28 and J usage is TRBJ2-7; D is perhaps TRBD1 or TRBD2 (5 bases each). This CDR3 has 14 amino acids. Trimming pared 5 bases from V and 4 bases from J, leaving 15 bases between. Looked up from germline, CDR1 is MDHEN and CDR2 is SYDVKM. This chain's CDR3 is CASSGLGQGYEQYF. Written as DNA, the CDR3 is TGTGCCAGCAGTGGACTGGGCCAGGGATACGAGCAGTACTTC.